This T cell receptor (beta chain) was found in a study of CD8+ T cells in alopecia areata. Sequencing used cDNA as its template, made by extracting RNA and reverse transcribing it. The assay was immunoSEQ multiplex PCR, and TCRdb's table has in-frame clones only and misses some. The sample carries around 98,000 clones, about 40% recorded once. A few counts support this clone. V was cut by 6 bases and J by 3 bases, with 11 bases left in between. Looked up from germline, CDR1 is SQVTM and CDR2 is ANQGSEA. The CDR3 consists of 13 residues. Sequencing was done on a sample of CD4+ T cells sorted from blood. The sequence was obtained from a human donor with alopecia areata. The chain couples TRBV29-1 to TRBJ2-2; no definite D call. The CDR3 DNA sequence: TGCAGCGTCGCCAGATTTGACACCGGGGAGCTGTTTTTT. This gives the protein CSVARFDTGELFF.